The 27 T cell receptor beta chains reported below all come from one sample, sequenced in a study of identical twins. From the 5' RACE reads, TCRdb called clonotypes with MiXCR, one entry per CDR3 protein. The sample contains 400,000 to 650,000 distinct CDR3 sequences, roughly a fifth of which appear only once. The data also belong to a second study, concerning T cells expressing NK-cell markers.

The specimen was CD4+ T cells sorted from blood. The source of these receptors is a young woman in good health.

The V gene is TRBV7-9, the J gene TRBJ2-5; TRBD2 agrees at 8 bases. V lost 2 bases and J lost 0; bases outside the gene matches: 5. Germline CDR1 reads SEHNR; CDR2 reads FQNEAQ (reference sequence). The CDR3 covers 16 residues. This CDR3 reads CASSLPSAGDQETQYF. CDR3 DNA sequence: TGTGCCAGCAGCTTACCTTCAGCGGGAGACCAAGAGACCCAGTACTTC.

A few counts support this clonotype. The chain's CDR3 is CASSHPGGADEQFF. The CDR3 nucleotides read TGTGCCAGCAGCCACCCGGGTGGCGCGGATGAGCAGTTCTTC. V is TRBV9 and J is TRBJ2-1, with D hard to call. This CDR3 has 14 amino acids. Germline loops: CDR1 SGDLS, CDR2 YYNGEE. V lost 4 bases to trimming and J lost 8 bases, with 16 bases between them.

The gene calls are TRBV4-3 and TRBJ2-1, with 8 bases fitting TRBD2. Germline CDR1 and CDR2: LGHNA and YSLEER. The CDR3 runs to 17 residues. Trimming cost V 0 bases and J 6 bases; bases outside gene matches: 10. The CDR3 here is CASSQDGAPGGVNEQFF. The CDR3 DNA sequence: TGCGCCAGCAGCCAAGACGGGGCGCCGGGAGGGGTCAATGAGCAGTTCTTC.

This clonotype turned up a few times. This rearrangement joins TRBV7-2 to TRBJ2-1; 10 bases are a match to TRBD2. With V trimmed by 5 bases and J by 7 bases, 11 bases remained unmatched. The CDR3 is 16 amino acids. Germline V gives CDR1 SGHTA, CDR2 FQGNSA. The CDR3 DNA sequence: TGTGCCAGCAGCACTAGGGCTAGCGGGAGTCTAAATGAGCAGTTCTTC. It is translated as CASSTRASGSLNEQFF.

This clonotype occurred many times. This sequence joins TRBV20-1 and TRBJ1-6, with 10 bases fitting TRBD1. Looked up from germline, CDR1 is DFQATT and CDR2 is SNEGSKA (reference sequence). V trimming: 6 bases; J trimming: 10 bases; junction bases outside the gene matches: 9. The CDR3 runs to 14 residues. The CDR3 sequence: CSAWRTGGRSPLHF. The CDR3 DNA is TGCAGTGCCTGGAGGACAGGGGGAAGGTCACCCCTCCACTTT.

The chain links TRBV11-2 to TRBJ1-1; D remains unclear. V was clipped by 0 bases and J by 1 base, with 9 bases between them. The CDR3 is made up of 15 amino acids. Per germline, CDR1 SGHAT and CDR2 FQNNGV. The CDR3 region has the DNA TGTGCCAGCAGCTTAGATCTACCAGGGAACACTGAAGCTTTCTTT. It yields the protein CASSLDLPGNTEAFF.

This chain uses TRBV29-1 with TRBJ2-3, with 12 bases matching TRBD1. CDR3 length: 18 residues. The V gene end was trimmed by 4 bases and the J gene end by 0 bases; junction bases not matched to a gene: 11. Germline V gene sequence: CDR1 SQVTM, CDR2 ANQGSEA. The CDR3 nucleotides are TGCAGCGTTGTGGGTATGGGACAGGGGGCCGCTAGCACAGATACGCAGTATTTT. This codes for CSVVGMGQGAASTDTQYF.

This clonotype came up a few times. The chain's CDR3 is CASSLVNSWYQETQYF. The CDR3 DNA reads as TGTGCCAGCAGCTTAGTCAATAGCTGGTACCAAGAGACCCAGTACTTC. The V gene is TRBV7-8, the J gene TRBJ2-5; D not resolved. CDR1 and CDR2 (germline): SGHVS, FQNEAQ. CDR3 length equals 16 residues. The ends were cut back, 1 base at V and 0 bases at J, with 12 bases in the middle.

This clonotype showed up just a few times. The chain has TRBV7-2 and TRBJ2-7; 7 nucleotides match TRBD2. V lost 5 bases, J lost 3 bases, and 7 bases stayed unmatched. There are 14 residues in the CDR3. The germline V gene has CDR1 SGHTA and CDR2 FQGNSA. CDR3 sequence: CASSQSGIGYEQYF. DNA of the CDR3: TGTGCCAGCAGCCAGAGCGGGATCGGCTACGAGCAGTACTTC.

This clonotype was picked up a small number of times. This chain joins TRBV9 and TRBJ1-6; perhaps TRBD1 as D (5 bases). The length of the CDR3 is 14 residues. Germline CDR1 is SGDLS and CDR2 is YYNGEE. V was pared by 0 bases and J by 14 bases, with 15 bases between. The DNA of the CDR3 is TGTGCCAGCAGCGTAGATGGGGGAAGTACGACCCTCCACTTT. Translated, it gives CASSVDGGSTTLHF. The full variable domain, with the rest looked up from reference TRBV9 and TRBJ1-6, is DSGVTQTPKHLITATGQRVTLRCSPRSGDLSVYWYQQSLDQGLQFLIQYYNGEERAKGNILERFSAQQFPDLHSELNLSSLELGDSALYFCASSVDGGSTTLHFGNGTRLTVT.

The chain has TRBV6-2 or TRBV6-3 and TRBJ2-2; D possibly corresponds to TRBD1 (6 bases). Germline values: CDR1 MNHEY, CDR2 SVGEGT. CDR3 size: 15 residues. The V end lost 2 bases, the J end lost 5 bases, and 12 bases lay between the germline ends. The CDR3 coding sequence is TGTGCCAGCAGTTACGGGGGCCGGTGGACCGGGGAGCTGTTTTTT. It specifies CASSYGGRWTGELFF.

The gene calls are TRBV6-1 and TRBJ2-6; D not certain. Trimming pared 4 bases from V and 3 bases from J, leaving 10 bases between. The CDR3 contains 15 residues. Germline lookup yields CDR1 MNHNS and CDR2 SASEGT. The CDR3 sequence: CASSAYKYGANVLTF. The CDR3 DNA sequence: TGTGCCAGCAGTGCCTACAAGTATGGGGCCAACGTCCTGACTTTC.

Only a few counts were recorded for this clonotype. This chain uses TRBV6-5 with TRBJ1-5; D gene unclear. Germline CDR1 MNHEY, CDR2 SVGAGI. CDR3 size: 13 residues. V lost 4 bases, J lost 7 bases, and 11 bases lay in between. The CDR3 DNA reads TGTGCCAGCAGTTTACGGAGGGAACAGCCCCAGCATTTT. This sequence encodes CASSLRREQPQHF.

V gene TRBV20-1 combines with J gene TRBJ2-3; 12 bases map to TRBD2. The germline CDR1 and CDR2 sequences are DFQATT and SNEGSKA (reference sequence). This CDR3 contains 15 residues. The trim removed 6 bases at V and 7 bases at J, leaving 11 bases unmatched. As DNA, the CDR3 is TGCAGTGCCATCTCTAGCGGGAGGGCCGCATATACGCAGTATTTT. Translated: CSAISSGRAAYTQYF.

This clonotype occurred many times. The chain combines TRBV10-2 with TRBJ2-7; D is unresolved. CDR1 and CDR2 from the germline V gene are WSHSY and SAAADI. Trimming stripped 5 bases from V and 5 bases from J, with 7 bases between. The CDR3 runs to 11 residues. CDR3 DNA sequence: TGCGCCAGCAGTAGGCTCAACGAGCAGTACTTC. Residues: CASSRLNEQYF.

This clonotype was seen more than once but under ten times. The chain has TRBV5-1 and TRBJ2-5; tentatively, D is TRBD2 (6 bases). Trimming removed 4 bases from V and 4 bases from J, with 14 bases in between. Germline values: CDR1 SGHRS, CDR2 YFSETQ. The CDR3 sequence is 14 residues long. CDR3 nucleotides: TGCGCCAGCAGCCCGGGAGACCTCCGAGAGACCCAGTACTTC. Translation gives CASSPGDLRETQYF. The whole variable domain, remainder taken from reference TRBV5-1 and TRBJ2-5, is KAGVTQTPRYLIKTRGQQVTLSCSPISGHRSVSWYQQTPGQGLQFLFEYFSETQRNKGNFPGRFSGRQFSNSRSEMNVSTLELGDSALYLCASSPGDLRETQYFGPGTRLLVL.

This clonotype was detected ten times or more. The chain combines TRBV5-5 with TRBJ2-2; D possibly corresponds to TRBD2 (5 bases). The germline V gene encodes CDR1 SGHKS and CDR2 YYEKEE (reference sequence). CDR3 size: 15 residues. V was shortened by 2 bases and J by 2 bases, with 10 bases between the two germline ends. In nucleotides, the CDR3 is TGTGCCAGCAGCTTCAGGACTTCAAACACCGGGGAGCTGTTTTTT. It is translated as CASSFRTSNTGELFF.

The V gene is TRBV20-1, the J gene TRBJ2-7, with 13 bases lining up with TRBD2. The J segment lost 3 bases and the V segment lost 5 bases, leaving 10 bases of the junction unmatched. The CDR3 spans 16 residues. In germline, CDR1 is DFQATT, CDR2 SNEGSKA (reference sequence). CDR3 sequence reads: CSAGLTSGRGDYEQYF. DNA for the CDR3: TGCAGTGCTGGTTTAACTAGCGGGAGGGGCGACTACGAGCAGTACTTC.

The sample holds many counts of this clonotype. CDR3 protein: CASSQLAGTYNEQFF. The CDR3 DNA is TGTGCCAGCAGCCAGCTAGCGGGGACCTACAATGAGCAGTTCTTC. The chain is built from TRBV12-3 or TRBV12-4 and TRBJ2-1, with TRBD2 identical over 9 bases. V lost 6 bases, J lost 2 bases, and 5 bases stayed unmatched. This CDR3 is built from 15 residues.

This clonotype has more than one count but fewer than ten. The rearrangement uses TRBV5-1 and TRBJ1-4; 9 bases are shared with TRBD1. This CDR3 comprises 14 residues. Germline-derived CDR1 and CDR2 are SGHRS and YFSETQ. V lost 4 bases, J lost 5 bases, and 3 bases stayed unmatched. This CDR3 is CASSRTGGNEKLFF. CDR3 coding DNA: TGCGCCAGCAGCAGAACAGGGGGCAATGAAAAACTGTTTTTT.

CDR3 amino acids: CGVLTGVGNTIYF. The DNA for the CDR3 is TGCGGAGTCCTGACAGGGGTTGGAAACACCATATATTTT. The chain employs TRBV20-1 and TRBJ1-3, with 8 nucleotides matching TRBD1. This CDR3 region has 13 residues. Germline V gene lookup returns CDR1 DFQATT and CDR2 SNEGSKA (reference sequence).

This chain links TRBV10-3 with TRBJ2-3; 8 bases are a match to TRBD2. There are 14 residues in the CDR3. Losses at the gene ends were 11 bases for V and 1 base for J; bases not matched to a gene: 8. Germline V gives CDR1 ENHRY, CDR2 SYGVKD. This chain's CDR3 is CAASLTSGTDTQYF. CDR3 DNA: TGTGCCGCCTCCCTGACTAGCGGCACAGATACGCAGTATTTT.

This clonotype has only a few counts. The chain combines TRBV5-8 with TRBJ2-2, with 7 bases matching TRBD1. V was clipped by 2 bases and J by 6 bases; unmatched bases: 4. This CDR3 region has 14 residues. The V gene's germline CDR1 is SGHTS and CDR2 YDEGEE. This chain's CDR3 is CASSFLRGPGELFF. For the CDR3, the DNA is TGTGCCAGCAGCTTCTTGAGGGGGCCCGGGGAGCTGTTTTTT. Looking up the rest from reference TRBV5-8 and TRBJ2-2 gives the full variable domain: EAGVTQSPTHLIKTRGQQATLRCSPISGHTSVYWYQQALGLGLQFLLWYDEGEERNRGNFPPRFSGRQFPNYSSELNVNALELEDSALYLCASSFLRGPGELFFGEGSRLTVL.

This clonotype was observed a handful of times. This chain links TRBV5-5 with TRBJ1-1; possibly TRBD1 for D (5 bases). The V end lost 2 bases, the J end lost 11 bases, and 16 bases lay between the germline ends. Germline CDR1 SGHKS, CDR2 YYEKEE (reference sequence). CDR3 size: 13 residues. The CDR3 nucleotides read TGTGCCAGCAGCTTCCAGAGGGACTATAGCGCTTTCTTT. Protein product: CASSFQRDYSAFF.

This chain connects TRBV6-1 to TRBJ1-5; D not certain. The CDR3 is made up of 14 amino acids. From germline, CDR1 is MNHNS and CDR2 SASEGT. The V gene lost 6 bases and the J gene lost 0 bases, with 9 bases spanning the gap. CDR3 sequence: CASSSTVSNQPQHF. In nucleotides, the CDR3 is TGTGCCAGCAGCTCCACAGTTAGCAATCAGCCCCAGCATTTT.

This sequence joins TRBV11-1 and TRBJ2-3; 13 bases fit TRBD2. Germline V CDR1 and CDR2: SGHAT, FQDESV (reference sequence). After removal of 0 bases from V and 2 bases from J, the junction contained 11 bases not matched to a gene. This CDR3 contains 20 residues. This chain's CDR3 is CASSLAPGLAGTTNTDTQYF. In DNA form, the CDR3 reads TGTGCCAGCAGCTTAGCCCCGGGACTAGCGGGAACTACCAACACAGATACGCAGTATTTT.

This clonotype was detected a few times. V is TRBV12-3 or TRBV12-4 and J is TRBJ2-1; 9 positions agree with TRBD2. CDR3 size: 15 residues. Trimming took 7 bases from V and 12 from J; bases not matched to a gene: 16. DNA of the CDR3: TGTGCCAGCACCCCCGGGGGTAGCGGGAGTTTCGTGCAGTTCTTC. It codes for CASTPGGSGSFVQFF.